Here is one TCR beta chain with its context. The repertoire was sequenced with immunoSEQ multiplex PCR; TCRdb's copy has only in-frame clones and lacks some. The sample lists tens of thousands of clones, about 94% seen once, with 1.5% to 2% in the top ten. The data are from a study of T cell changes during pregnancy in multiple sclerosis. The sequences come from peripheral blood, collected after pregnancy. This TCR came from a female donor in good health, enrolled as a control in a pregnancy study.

The CDR3 DNA follows: TGTGCCACCAGTCGGTTAATGCAGGGGGCCTCCTACAATGAGCAGTTCTTC. Its translation: CATSRLMQGASYNEQFF. The V and J genes are TRBV15 and TRBJ2-1; 8 nucleotides line up with TRBD1. The junction had 10 bases not matched to a gene; V was cut back by 6 bases and J by 0 bases. From germline, CDR1 is LNHNV and CDR2 YYDKDF (reference sequence). CDR3 length equals 17 residues.